The clone carrying this T cell receptor (beta chain) has just one count. This sample was included in a study of technical replicates of blood from a few donors. CDR1 LGHNA and CDR2 YNFKEQ come from the germline V gene. The CDR3 has 17 amino acids. With 0 bases removed from V and 4 bases from J, the gap between germline ends came to 16 bases. Clones were sequenced by immunoSEQ multiplex PCR, and TCRdb holds only the in-frame ones, with some missing. In the table there are 67,000 or so clones, 95% to 96% of which are singletons. The receptor's source is a human donor in good health. The material sequenced was T cells isolated from PBMCs. The chain combines TRBV4-2 with TRBJ1-3, with D perhaps TRBD1 (6 bases). The CDR3 coding sequence is TGTGCCAGCAGCCAAGATGCCGACAGGTTAACCGGAAACACCATATATTTT. Encoded protein: CASSQDADRLTGNTIYF.